Here is one T cell receptor (beta chain) with its context. Antigen unknown. CDR1 and CDR2 from the germline V gene are LGHDT and YNNKEL (reference sequence). This CDR3 spans 18 amino acids. Making the TCR beta cDNA relied on 5'RACE template switching with UMIs. TCRdb re-called the 5' RACE reads and gives one entry per CDR3 protein, without DNA. The table lists about 460,000 distinct CDR3 sequences, with more than 1.4% in the top ten. This record belongs to a study of T cells expressing NK-cell markers. Study context: Cells sorted as CD3+CD56+NKG2C+, CD3+CD56+NKG2C- and CD3+CD56-NKG2C+ T cells supplied the TCR beta repertoires.

General study findings and limits: Specificity for HCMV among expanded NKG2C+ T cell clones was not established.

Material for sequencing was blood T cells: a sorted CD56 or NKG2C T cell subset, CD4+ or CD8+ T cells, or bulk PBMC T cells (not recorded which). The receptor was derived from a woman aged 50 to 60 in good health. The V and J genes are TRBV3-1 and TRBJ1-4; as DNA is missing, the TRBD1 call by TCRdb cannot be tested. CDR3 amino acids: CASSQENVPRQGNEKLFF.